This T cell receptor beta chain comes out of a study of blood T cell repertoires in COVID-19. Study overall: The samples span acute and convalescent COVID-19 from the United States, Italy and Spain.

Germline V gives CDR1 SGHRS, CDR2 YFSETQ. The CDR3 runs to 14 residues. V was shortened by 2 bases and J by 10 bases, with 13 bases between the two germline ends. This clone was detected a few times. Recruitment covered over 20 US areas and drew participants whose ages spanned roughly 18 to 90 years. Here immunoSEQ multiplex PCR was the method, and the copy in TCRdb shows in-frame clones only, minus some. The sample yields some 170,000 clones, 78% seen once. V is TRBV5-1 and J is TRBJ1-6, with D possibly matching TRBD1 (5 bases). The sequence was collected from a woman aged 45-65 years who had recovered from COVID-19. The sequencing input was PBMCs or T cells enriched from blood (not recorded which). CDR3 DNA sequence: TGCGCCAGCAGCTTTTCGACAGAGGCCTCACCCCTCCACTTT. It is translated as CASSFSTEASPLHF.